These 30 T cell receptor beta chains came from one sample sequenced in a study of cytomegalovirus exposure and HLA in healthy donors. With 60 Vbeta and 13 Jbeta primers, the PCR was carried out. TCRdb's table, derived via immunoSEQ multiplex PCR, lists solely in-frame clones and lacks some. The listing records fewer than 150,000 clones. Material: PBMCs. The receptors stem from a man aged 35-49 years in good health and CMV-seronegative.

The chain recombines TRBV6-5 with TRBJ1-2; 9 nucleotides align to TRBD1. The CDR3 runs to 13 residues. Germline trimming cut 6 bases from V and 2 bases from J; bases unmatched to any gene: 1. Germline CDR1 reads MNHEY; CDR2 reads SVGAGI. The CDR3 nucleotides are TGTGCCAGCAGGGGGACAGGGAACTATGGCTACACCTTC. Protein product: CASRGTGNYGYTF.

The chain employs TRBV7-3 and TRBJ2-2; 8 bases line up with TRBD2. This CDR3 is built from 15 residues. From germline, CDR1 is SGHTA and CDR2 FQGTGA. Trimming took 5 bases from V and 3 from J; bases not matched to a gene: 5. The CDR3 loop is CASSPRGGDTGELFF. CDR3 bases: TGTGCCAGCAGCCCCCGGGGGGGTGACACCGGGGAGCTGTTTTTT.

The rearrangement joins TRBV29-1 to TRBJ1-2, with D perhaps matching TRBD1 (5 bases). CDR3 length: 14 residues. Looked up from germline, CDR1 is SQVTM and CDR2 is ANQGSEA. Trimming removed 7 bases from V and 3 bases from J, with 18 bases in between. The CDR3 DNA is TGCAGCGCTAGGGCCGGGACTACAGACTATGGCTACACCTTC. It yields the protein CSARAGTTDYGYTF.

The J gene is TRBJ1-2, the V gene TRBV7-2, with 8 positions matching TRBD1. The J segment lost 9 bases and the V segment lost 2 bases, leaving 11 bases of the junction unmatched. Germline assignment: CDR1 SGHTA and CDR2 FQGNSA. The CDR3 is 15 residues long. In DNA form, the CDR3 reads TGTGCCAGCAGCTTATCATCGACAGGGGTTGCTCGCTACACCTTC. It translates to CASSLSSTGVARYTF.

The CDR3: CASSLEVTSKAYEQYF. The CDR3 DNA follows: TGTGCCAGCAGCTTAGAGGTTACGTCTAAAGCCTACGAGCAGTACTTC. The V and J genes are TRBV11-2 and TRBJ2-7; D not certain. The V gene's germline CDR1 is SGHAT and CDR2 FQNNGV. The CDR3 spans 16 residues. V was clipped by 0 bases and J by 2 bases, with 14 bases between them.

The chain employs TRBV5-6 and TRBJ2-2, with a tentative D call TRBD2 (5 bases). Trimming cost V 0 bases and J 0 bases, with 6 bases left between them. This CDR3 contains 15 residues. Germline V gives CDR1 SGHDT, CDR2 YYEEEE. The CDR3 sequence is CASSLGGANTGELFF. CDR3 in DNA: TGTGCCAGCAGCTTGGGGGGAGCGAACACCGGGGAGCTGTTTTTT.

The V and J genes are TRBV7-9 and TRBJ1-6, with D perhaps TRBD1 (6 bases). This CDR3 has 14 residues. Germline CDR1 reads SEHNR; CDR2 reads FQNEAQ (reference sequence). V was cut by 5 bases and J by 4 bases, with 9 bases left in between. CDR3 nucleotides: TGTGCCAGCAGCGCGGACAGATATAATTCACCCCTCCACTTT. It translates to CASSADRYNSPLHF.

This chain connects TRBV7-2 to TRBJ1-6; the D is unclear. The germline V gene encodes CDR1 SGHTA and CDR2 FQGNSA. This CDR3 has 12 amino acids. Trimming removed 5 bases at V and 13 bases at J, with 12 bases between. Written as DNA, the CDR3 is TGTGCCAGCAGCGGTTTCACGGGGCCCCTCCACTTT. Its protein product is CASSGFTGPLHF.

V gene TRBV6-6 combines with J gene TRBJ2-7, with 11 bases identical to TRBD1. This CDR3 contains 15 residues. Losses at the gene ends were 0 bases for V and 2 bases for J; bases not matched to a gene: 0. From germline, CDR1 is MNHNY and CDR2 SVGAGI (reference sequence). CDR3 region: CASSYSGQGAYEQYF. In DNA, the CDR3 is TGTGCCAGCAGTTACTCGGGACAGGGGGCCTACGAGCAGTACTTC.

The genes are TRBV4-3 and TRBJ2-3; TRBD1 matches 7 bases. The CDR3 extends over 15 amino acids. Germline CDR1 is LGHNA and CDR2 is YSLEER. Germline trimming cut 1 base from V and 4 bases from J; bases unmatched to any gene: 5. CDR3 DNA: TGCGCCAGCAGCCAAGCGCACAGGGGAGCAGATACGCAGTATTTT. It yields the protein CASSQAHRGADTQYF.

The rearrangement uses TRBV7-2 and TRBJ1-6; D ambiguous. CDR3 length: 13 amino acids. V shed 0 bases and J shed 10 bases, with 7 bases lying between them. From germline, CDR1 is SGHTA and CDR2 FQGNSA. Here the CDR3 reads CASSLAVGSPLHF. The CDR3 DNA sequence: TGTGCCAGCAGCTTAGCGGTGGGCTCACCCCTCCACTTT. The full variable domain, its missing parts supplied by reference TRBV7-2 and TRBJ1-6, is GAGVSQSPSNKVTEKGKDVELRCDPISGHTALYWYRQSLGQGLEFLIYFQGNSAPDKSGLPSDRFSAERTGGSVSTLTIQRTQQEDSAVYLCASSLAVGSPLHFGNGTRLTVT.

This chain links TRBV19 with TRBJ2-5; the D gene is possibly TRBD2 (5 bases). Between the trimmed V and J ends, which lost 6 bases and 0 bases, there was a span of 14 bases. Germline CDR1 LNHDA, CDR2 SQIVND (reference sequence). The CDR3 totals 15 residues. The CDR3 here is CASRHTSGYQETQYF. CDR3 in DNA: TGTGCCAGTAGGCACACCTCGGGGTACCAAGAGACCCAGTACTTC.

This rearrangement joins TRBV7-2 to TRBJ2-7; TRBD2 matches 7 bases. This CDR3 is 15 amino acids long. The junction had 9 bases not matched to a gene; V was cut back by 5 bases and J by 2 bases. Germline assignment: CDR1 SGHTA and CDR2 FQGNSA. The CDR3 bases are TGTGCCAGCAGCCCCTTCCGGGGGAGGGCCTACGAGCAGTACTTC. Its translation is CASSPFRGRAYEQYF.

The rearrangement uses TRBV5-1 and TRBJ1-2; TRBD1 matches 7 bases. After removal of 3 bases from V and 4 bases from J, the junction contained 15 bases not matched to a gene. Germline V gene data show CDR1 as SGHRS and CDR2 as YFSETQ. The CDR3 sequence is 17 residues long. The chain's CDR3 is CASSSGQSAAISYGYTF. The CDR3 DNA sequence: TGCGCCAGCAGCTCGGGACAGAGTGCGGCAATAAGCTATGGCTACACCTTC.

The rearrangement uses TRBV12-5 and TRBJ2-5; 10 nucleotides match TRBD2. Germline V lookup: CDR1 LGHNT, CDR2 FRNRAP. The CDR3 has 14 amino acids. With 4 bases clipped from V and 4 bases from J, the junction kept 3 bases outside the gene matches. The CDR3 loop is CASGSSGGGETQYF. The CDR3 nucleotides read TGTGCTAGTGGTTCCAGCGGGGGGGGAGAGACCCAGTACTTC.

The chain links TRBV27 to TRBJ1-2, with D uncertain. The CDR3 spans 17 residues. The V and J ends lost 7 bases and 2 bases respectively, with 23 bases between them. CDR1 is MNHEY and CDR2 is SMNVEV in the germline V gene (reference sequence). The CDR3 region is CASTLMASANFNYGYTF. DNA of the CDR3: TGTGCCAGCACTCTGATGGCCAGCGCCAATTTCAACTATGGCTACACCTTC.

The J gene is TRBJ1-6, the V gene TRBV5-6; D remains unclear. Deletions cut 1 base from V and 3 bases from J, with 8 bases between. The V gene's germline CDR1 is SGHDT and CDR2 YYEEEE. The length of the CDR3 is 15 residues. The CDR3: CASSLYDYYNSPLHF. The CDR3 DNA is TGTGCCAGCAGCTTGTATGACTACTATAATTCACCCCTCCACTTT.

The chain combines TRBV28 with TRBJ1-2, with D maybe TRBD1 (5 bases). This CDR3 is 14 amino acids long. Germline CDR1 is MDHEN and CDR2 is SYDVKM. V was pared by 7 bases and J by 3 bases, with 15 bases between. The CDR3 here is CASTLGGVYYGYTF. The CDR3 DNA is TGTGCCAGCACGCTGGGGGGAGTCTACTATGGCTACACCTTC.

The genes are TRBV5-6 and TRBJ2-1, with D possibly being TRBD1 (5 bases). V was shortened by 0 bases and J by 1 base, with 11 bases between the two germline ends. CDR1 SGHDT and CDR2 YYEEEE come from the germline V gene. This CDR3 has 16 residues. The CDR3 sequence: CASSLDQGTSYNEQFF. The CDR3 DNA reads TGTGCCAGCAGCTTGGACCAGGGTACGTCCTACAATGAGCAGTTCTTC.

This CDR3 is CASRWGPSSYEQYF. The CDR3 DNA follows: TGTGCCAGTAGGTGGGGGCCTAGCTCCTACGAGCAGTACTTC. The gene calls are TRBV19 and TRBJ2-7; perhaps TRBD1 as D (6 bases). V was cut by 6 bases and J by 0 bases, with 12 bases left in between. This CDR3 comprises 14 residues. Germline V gene lookup returns CDR1 LNHDA and CDR2 SQIVND (reference sequence).

The rearrangement uses TRBV7-2 and TRBJ1-1; 10 positions match TRBD1. The trim removed 4 bases at V and 2 bases at J, leaving 4 bases unmatched. Germline V gives CDR1 SGHTA, CDR2 FQGNSA. The CDR3 covers 15 residues. The CDR3 spells CASSSGTGVNTEAFF. In DNA form, the CDR3 reads TGTGCCAGCAGCTCCGGGACAGGGGTTAACACTGAAGCTTTCTTT.

The CDR3 region is CASSPTGGESKAFF. As DNA, the CDR3 is TGCGCCAGCAGCCCGACAGGGGGCGAAAGTAAAGCTTTCTTT. V and J are TRBV5-1 and TRBJ1-1, with 10 bases identical to TRBD1. V was clipped by 4 bases and J by 9 bases; unmatched bases: 9. CDR1 is SGHRS, CDR2 YFSETQ, per germline. This CDR3 spans 14 amino acids.

The chain has TRBV5-6 and TRBJ1-2, with D unresolved. CDR1 and CDR2 from the germline V gene are SGHDT and YYEEEE. The V end lost 5 bases, the J end lost 4 bases, and 12 bases lay between the germline ends. There are 13 residues in the CDR3. The DNA for the CDR3 is TGTGCCAGCAGGAGGGAAACGGGCTATGGCTACACCTTC. Its protein product is CASRRETGYGYTF.

This chain joins TRBV7-2 and TRBJ2-5; 7 bases are a match to TRBD1. Per the germline V gene, CDR1 is SGHTA and CDR2 is FQGNSA. The CDR3 is 16 residues long. Trimming took 2 bases from V and 5 from J; bases not matched to a gene: 11. The CDR3 DNA is TGTGCCAGCAGCTTATCATCAGGGGGTGACTGGGAGACCCAGTACTTC. Encoded protein: CASSLSSGGDWETQYF. The full variable domain, in which reference TRBV7-2 and TRBJ2-5 provide the parts outside the CDR3, is GAGVSQSPSNKVTEKGKDVELRCDPISGHTALYWYRQSLGQGLEFLIYFQGNSAPDKSGLPSDRFSAERTGGSVSTLTIQRTQQEDSAVYLCASSLSSGGDWETQYFGPGTRLLVL.

V gene TRBV29-1 combines with J gene TRBJ2-5; 11 bases match TRBD2. The germline gives CDR1 SQVTM, CDR2 ANQGSEA. V gave up 8 bases and J gave up 3 bases; unmatched junction bases: 8. The CDR3 has 14 residues. The CDR3 region has the DNA TGCAGCCTCTTAGCGGGGGGGGAGGAAGAGACCCAGTACTTC. Its translation is CSLLAGGEEETQYF.

J is TRBJ2-7 and V is TRBV28; D perhaps matches TRBD1 (5 bases). The germline gives CDR1 MDHEN, CDR2 SYDVKM. The length of the CDR3 is 17 residues. V was shortened by 4 bases and J by 4 bases, with 23 bases between the two germline ends. CDR3: CASSSSADNPKPYEQYF. DNA of the CDR3: TGTGCCAGCAGTTCCTCCGCGGACAACCCGAAACCTTACGAGCAGTACTTC.

About this clone itself: Distinct nucleotide sequences in the sample also encode this CDR3. J is TRBJ1-4 and V is TRBV4-3, with D hard to call. Germline-derived CDR1 and CDR2 are LGHNA and YSLEER. Trimming stripped 0 bases from V and 4 bases from J, with 9 bases between. The CDR3 extends over 15 amino acids. The CDR3 here is CASSQDRGSNEKLFF. DNA of the CDR3: TGCGCCAGCAGCCAAGATAGAGGTAGTAATGAAAAACTGTTTTTT.

The chain is built from TRBV27 and TRBJ2-5; D possibly corresponds to TRBD1 (5 bases). The germline CDR1 and CDR2 sequences are MNHEY and SMNVEV (reference sequence). Between the trimmed V and J ends, which lost 2 bases and 4 bases, there was a span of 8 bases. There are 13 residues in the CDR3. CDR3 DNA sequence: TGTGCCAGCAGTTTACAGGGAAGAGAGACCCAGTACTTC. Translated, it gives CASSLQGRETQYF.

The chain is built from TRBV6-5 and TRBJ2-7, with 10 bases identical to TRBD2. Trimming took 0 bases from V and 2 from J; bases not matched to a gene: 4. Germline assignment: CDR1 MNHEY and CDR2 SVGAGI. The CDR3 extends over 16 amino acids. CDR3 sequence (DNA): TGTGCCAGCAGTTACTCGTTCAGCGGGGGGGCCTACGAGCAGTACTTC. Translating gives CASSYSFSGGAYEQYF.

This chain links TRBV4-3 with TRBJ1-2, with 9 bases lining up with TRBD1. J gave up 4 bases and V 1 base, and 16 bases lay outside the gene matches. CDR3 size: 19 residues. Germline values: CDR1 LGHNA, CDR2 YSLEER. Here the CDR3 DNA reads TGCGCCAGCAGCCAAGGAAGGCAATCGGGGACAGGGAACGGCTATGGCTACACCTTC. Translated: CASSQGRQSGTGNGYGYTF.